This TCR beta chain was captured by sequencing in a study of blood T cell repertoires in COVID-19. Overall study context: Material from acute and convalescent COVID-19 was sourced from the United States, Italy and Spain.

Unmatched junction bases numbered 13, after V lost 1 base and J lost 6 bases. Germline V gene sequence: CDR1 LGHNA, CDR2 YNFKEQ. The CDR3 extends over 20 amino acids. Recruited during active infection, patients (from Seattle) were subsequently followed longitudinally. In the study's own analysis: Estimation of nucleated cell counts was performed using reference gene primer amplification. Assay used: immunoSEQ multiplex PCR; TCRdb lists only in-frame clones, some missing. V and J calls and clone size are given by that table; D and trimming were obtained from the DNA. The sample shows 50,000 to 65,000 clones, 84% of them seen only once.

This TCR derives from a man aged 55 to 70 with COVID-19, enrolled during active disease. This chain uses TRBV4-2 with TRBJ2-3, with 16 bases lining up with TRBD2. The sequencing input was peripheral blood. The CDR3, as DNA: TGTGCCAGCAGCCAAGCTGCTGGGACTAGCGGGGGGGCCTGGAGTGATACGCAGTATTTT. Translated, it gives CASSQAAGTSGGAWSDTQYF.